Each of the 27 T cell receptor beta chains below was sequenced from the same sample in a study of blood T cells in healthy people across ages. Primers used in a second PCR of roughly 6 to 11 cycles were a sample-barcoded 5' primer and a J-beta primer mix. TCRdb processed the 5' RACE reads anew with MiXCR; each CDR3 protein has one entry. This sample has hundreds of thousands of distinct CDR3 sequences, with roughly 30% found just once. Source material: blood. The receptor set was obtained from a woman of 80 years or more in good health.

The rearrangement uses TRBV25-1 and TRBJ1-6; the D is unclear. The germline gives CDR1 MGHDK, CDR2 SYGVNS. The length of the CDR3 is 15 residues. Trimming removed 0 bases from V and 7 bases from J, with 10 bases in between. As DNA, the CDR3 is TGTGCCAGCAGTGAATACGGCCCGATCAATTCACCCCTCCACTTT. Translation: CASSEYGPINSPLHF.

DNA of the CDR3: TGTGCCAGCAGCTTAGCGACTAGAAGGGATACGCAGTATTTT. Its protein is CASSLATRRDTQYF. This chain connects TRBV7-9 to TRBJ2-3, with D possibly matching TRBD2 (6 bases). Per the germline V gene, CDR1 is SEHNR and CDR2 is FQNEAQ (reference sequence). The CDR3 extends over 14 amino acids. V lost 0 bases to trimming and J lost 6 bases, with 10 bases between them.

This clonotype turned up a few times. The V gene is TRBV6-1, the J gene TRBJ2-3; tentatively, D is TRBD2 (5 bases). Germline loops: CDR1 MNHNS, CDR2 SASEGT. V gave up 1 base and J gave up 8 bases, with 7 bases separating them. This CDR3 contains 12 residues. The CDR3 nucleotides read TGTGCCAGCAGTGAAGTTGGAGGTACGCAGTATTTT. Translating it yields CASSEVGGTQYF.

There are many counts of this clonotype. V usage is TRBV30 and J usage is TRBJ2-5, with 10 bases that match TRBD1. Germline lookup yields CDR1 GTSNPN and CDR2 SVGIG (reference sequence). The CDR3 contains 16 residues. Unmatched junction bases numbered 9, after V lost 0 bases and J lost 5 bases. The CDR3 reads CAWSVLGGQGPETQYF. The CDR3 coding sequence is TGTGCCTGGAGTGTCTTGGGGGGACAGGGGCCGGAGACCCAGTACTTC.

This chain connects TRBV2 to TRBJ1-1; 9 nucleotides match TRBD1. Germline CDR1 reads SNHLY; CDR2 reads FYNNEI. The CDR3 contains 13 residues. V shed 7 bases and J 1 base; nucleotides not matched to a gene: 1. The CDR3 loop reads CASMDRGNTEAFF. In nucleotides, the CDR3 is TGTGCCAGCATGGACAGGGGGAACACTGAAGCTTTCTTT.

V and J are TRBV4-2 and TRBJ2-4; 9 bases match TRBD2. The CDR3 has 15 residues. The germline V gene has CDR1 LGHNA and CDR2 YNFKEQ. V shed 6 bases, J shed 5 bases, and the junction held 8 bases outside the gene matches. CDR3 coding DNA: TGTGCCAGCAGTGGTAGCGGGGGAGGTGAAAACATTCAGTACTTC. It encodes CASSGSGGGENIQYF.

V usage is TRBV4-3 and J usage is TRBJ2-7; weak D call: TRBD1 (5 bases). Trimming took off 3 bases at V and 0 bases at J, with 6 bases between the two ends. CDR1 and CDR2 (germline): LGHNA, YSLEER. The CDR3 is 13 residues long. The CDR3: CASSHDSSYEQYF. The CDR3 nucleotides read TGCGCCAGCAGCCATGACAGCTCCTACGAGCAGTACTTC.

This clonotype was observed many times. The J gene is TRBJ2-4, the V gene TRBV5-1; D may be TRBD2 (6 bases). This CDR3 spans 14 amino acids. Trimming took 4 bases from V and 8 from J, leaving 16 bases between them. Looked up from germline, CDR1 is SGHRS and CDR2 is YFSETQ. The CDR3 DNA reads as TGCGCCAGCAGCCCCTCCGGGGGTTTGCACATTCAGTACTTC. It translates to CASSPSGGLHIQYF.

For this clonotype: A read error may explain this, as a much larger clone is one base away. This chain uses TRBV12-3 or TRBV12-4 with TRBJ1-2; D is uncertain. The CDR3 spans 15 residues. The DNA of the CDR3 is TGTGCCAGCAGTCCCCTCCGAGGAGCTAACTATGGCTACAACTTC. It is translated as CASSPLRGANYGYNF.

There are many counts of this clonotype. This chain links TRBV2 with TRBJ2-1; D might be TRBD1 (5 bases). Germline CDR1 SNHLY, CDR2 FYNNEI. V was trimmed by 4 bases and J by 2 bases, leaving 9 bases between them. CDR3 length: 14 residues. The CDR3 sequence is CASSARVPYNEQFF. The CDR3 DNA is TGTGCCAGCAGTGCCAGGGTCCCCTACAATGAGCAGTTCTTC.

This clonotype was counted many times. J is TRBJ2-3 and V is TRBV2; tentative D call: TRBD2 (5 bases). The germline V gene has CDR1 SNHLY and CDR2 FYNNEI. CDR3 size: 15 residues. V dropped 3 bases and J dropped 6 bases, with 16 bases sitting between them. The CDR3 DNA reads TGTGCCAGCAGTGAGACCTACTTGAAGCGGGATACGCAGTATTTT. Protein sequence: CASSETYLKRDTQYF.

This clonotype was seen at least ten times. The J gene is TRBJ2-3, the V gene TRBV10-3; 8 bases map to TRBD1. V was pared by 8 bases and J by 6 bases, with 7 bases of the junction left unmatched. The CDR3 extends over 13 amino acids. Germline values: CDR1 ENHRY, CDR2 SYGVKD. The CDR3 DNA reads as TGTGCCATCCGGGACAGGAACCGTGATACGCAGTATTTT. Its protein is CAIRDRNRDTQYF.

In its sample, this clonotype was seen many times. The chain has TRBV7-2 and TRBJ1-2; a possible D gene is TRBD1 (5 bases). CDR3 length: 15 residues. Between the trimmed V and J ends, which lost 5 bases and 2 bases, there was a span of 15 bases. Germline loops: CDR1 SGHTA, CDR2 FQGNSA. CDR3 residues: CASSTGRGVNYGYTF. CDR3 bases: TGTGCCAGCAGCACTGGAAGGGGCGTGAACTATGGCTACACCTTC.

The chain carries TRBV3-1 and TRBJ1-2; 10 nucleotides align to TRBD1. In germline, CDR1 is LGHDT, CDR2 YNNKEL (reference sequence). The V segment lost 4 bases and the J segment 7 bases; nucleotides outside the gene matches: 9. This CDR3 is built from 15 residues. This CDR3 reads CASSLRLRDRGGYTF. CDR3 coding DNA: TGTGCCAGCAGCCTGCGATTGAGGGACAGGGGTGGCTACACCTTC.

This clonotype was detected a few times. The chain recombines TRBV7-8 with TRBJ1-1, with D unresolved. The CDR3 consists of 16 residues. Germline CDR1 reads SGHVS; CDR2 reads FQNEAQ. Trimming pared 0 bases from V and 0 bases from J, leaving 11 bases between. CDR3 nucleotide sequence: TGTGCCAGCAGCTTAGCGGCGGCCATTATGAACACTGAAGCTTTCTTT. Protein sequence: CASSLAAAIMNTEAFF.

This clonotype was observed at least ten times. This chain links TRBV20-1 with TRBJ2-1, with 10 bases that match TRBD2. V lost 4 bases to trimming and J lost 3 bases; unmatched junction nucleotides: 3. Germline loops: CDR1 DFQATT, CDR2 SNEGSKA (reference sequence). This CDR3 region has 14 residues. CDR3 sequence reads: CSATKRGGYNEQFF. The CDR3 nucleotides read TGCAGTGCTACCAAGCGGGGGGGCTACAATGAGCAGTTCTTC.

This clonotype was seen a handful of times. The chain employs TRBV7-9 and TRBJ2-3; TRBD2 matches 8 bases. CDR1 is SEHNR and CDR2 is FQNEAQ in the germline V gene (reference sequence). This CDR3 has 18 residues. V lost 0 bases, J lost 1 base, and 9 bases stayed unmatched. The CDR3 nucleotides read TGTGCCAGCAGCTTAGCGGCGGGGGCTAGCGGGCGCACAGATACGCAGTATTTT. The encoded protein is CASSLAAGASGRTDTQYF.

This clonotype was seen many times. The chain has TRBV7-3 and TRBJ2-6; D possibly corresponds to TRBD1 (6 bases). Germline CDR1 SGHTA, CDR2 FQGTGA. This CDR3 has 13 residues. V was clipped by 5 bases and J by 12 bases, with 14 bases between them. This CDR3 is CASSRDRSGVLTF. DNA for the CDR3: TGTGCCAGCAGCCGTGACAGGTCCGGCGTCCTGACTTTC.

Remarks on this clonotype: This may be a read error, as it is one base from a much larger clone. The chain joins TRBV5-6 to TRBJ1-1, with D maybe TRBD1 (5 bases). The germline V gene encodes CDR1 SGHDT and CDR2 YYEEEE. CDR3 length: 12 residues. The CDR3 loop reads CTSSWGDTEAFF. In DNA form, the CDR3 reads TGTACCAGCAGCTGGGGGGACACTGAAGCTTTCTTT.

Only a few counts were recorded for this clonotype. This sequence joins TRBV19 and TRBJ2-7; D is possibly TRBD1 or TRBD2 (5 bases each). Trimming removed 1 base at V and 3 bases at J, with 13 bases between. This CDR3 region has 15 residues. Germline CDR1 reads LNHDA; CDR2 reads SQIVND (reference sequence). The CDR3 protein is CASSIGGASGYEQYF. In DNA form, the CDR3 reads TGTGCCAGTAGTATAGGAGGGGCATCCGGCTACGAGCAGTACTTC.

Here the CDR3 DNA reads TGTGCCAGCAGCCCTGGGGGGGCAGGGGCCTACGGGGAGCTGTTTTTT. Its protein product is CASSPGGAGAYGELFF. V and J are TRBV2 and TRBJ2-2; TRBD2 might be the D (7 bases). Germline lookup yields CDR1 SNHLY and CDR2 FYNNEI. The CDR3 contains 16 residues. The V end lost 6 bases, the J end lost 7 bases, and 21 bases lay between the germline ends.

The rearrangement uses TRBV21-1 and TRBJ1-3. TRBV21-1 is given as a pseudogene. This CDR3 has 13 amino acids. The CDR3 protein is CASTGGKQNTIYF. Written as DNA, the CDR3 is TGTGCCAGCACGGGGGGGAAGCAAAACACCATATATTTT.

This clonotype was detected many times. This chain connects TRBV18 to TRBJ2-7; no definite D call. The V gene lost 3 bases and the J gene lost 6 bases, with 9 bases spanning the gap. CDR1 and CDR2 from the germline V gene are KGHSH and LQKENI. CDR3 size: 12 residues. CDR3 DNA: TGTGCCAGCTCACCCACAATAACCGAGCAGTACTTC. Translated, it gives CASSPTITEQYF. Full variable domain (outside the CDR3, taken from reference TRBV18 and TRBJ2-7): NAGVMQNPRHLVRRRGQEARLRCSPMKGHSHVYWYRQLPEEGLKFMVYLQKENIIDESGMPKERFSAEFPKEGPSILRIQQVVRGDSAAYFCASSPTITEQYFGPGTRLTVT.

This sequence joins TRBV20-1 and TRBJ2-5, with unresolved D. Germline V lookup: CDR1 DFQATT, CDR2 SNEGSKA (reference sequence). Deletions cut 4 bases from V and 0 bases from J, with 9 bases between. The length of the CDR3 is 13 residues. CDR3 DNA: TGCAGTGCTATCCGCTCACACCAAGAGACCCAGTACTTC. Protein product: CSAIRSHQETQYF.

This clonotype was seen more than once but under ten times. This chain uses TRBV27 with TRBJ1-6, with a tentative D call TRBD1 (6 bases). The V and J ends lost 8 bases and 10 bases respectively, with 21 bases between them. The length of the CDR3 is 15 residues. Germline V gene data show CDR1 as MNHEY and CDR2 as SMNVEV (reference sequence). The CDR3 coding sequence is TGTGCCAGCGGATACTCAGGACAGTCTAACTCACCCCTCCACTTT. This codes for CASGYSGQSNSPLHF.

As to this clonotype: One end of the junction varies from germline; a read error may be responsible. The chain carries TRBV2 and TRBJ1-4; D is unresolved. Germline V gives CDR1 SNHLY, CDR2 FYNNEI. The CDR3 contains 15 residues. The CDR3: CTSSEVLGYGEKLFF. The CDR3 region has the DNA TGTACCAGCAGTGAGGTCTTGGGGTACGGTGAAAAACTGTTTTTT.

The chain recombines TRBV6-5 with TRBJ2-1; tentative D call: TRBD1 (6 bases). This CDR3 has 13 amino acids. Germline values: CDR1 MNHEY, CDR2 SVGAGI. With 6 bases removed from V and 4 bases from J, the gap between germline ends came to 10 bases. For the CDR3, the DNA is TGTGCCAGCAGACTACAGGGTTACAATGAGCAGTTCTTC. It specifies CASRLQGYNEQFF.